The 21 T cell receptor beta chains given below trace back to one sample, sequenced in a study of CXCR3-negative and CXCR3-positive naive CD8 T cells. Study-wide points: CXCR3-negative naive cells had less hydrophobic TRB CDR3s than did CXCR3-positive naive cells.

For these receptors, no antigen is known. With UMI labels, 5' RACE was used to prepare the TRB cDNA libraries. TCRdb reprocessed the 5' RACE reads and reports one entry per CDR3 protein, with no DNA. This sample contains tens of thousands of distinct CDR3 sequences. The sample was naive CXCR3+ CD8+ T cells from blood. Subset indicated: CD45RO-CCR7+CD27+CD95- naive CD8+ T cells expressing CXCR3 (TNR3+). The receptor source for this set is a human donor in good health. Some clones in this sample may be carry-over from other donors' samples.

V usage is TRBV15 and J usage is TRBJ2-5; the D call from TCRdb, TRBD1, cannot be confirmed without DNA. From germline, CDR1 is LNHNV and CDR2 YYDKDF (reference sequence). The CDR3 loop spans 18 amino acids. CDR3 loop: CATSRVGGAPRNGETQYF.

This chain connects TRBV7-9 to TRBJ2-5; the D gene TCRdb calls, TRBD1, cannot be checked with no DNA. The CDR3 length is 13 residues. From germline, CDR1 is SEHNR and CDR2 FQNEAQ (reference sequence). This CDR3 is CASSSNRGETQYF.

This chain connects TRBV12-3 or TRBV12-4 to TRBJ1-2; TCRdb lists TRBD1, though no DNA is available to test this call. This CDR3 is 12 amino acids long. CDR3 residues: CASSGQVYGYTF.

The chain combines TRBV29-1 with TRBJ2-7; TCRdb's assignment of TRBD1 cannot be checked, as there is no DNA. CDR1 is SQVTM, CDR2 ANQGSEA, per germline. The CDR3 totals 13 residues. The CDR3 sequence is CSIGGQGGYEQYF.

The rearrangement uses TRBV6-5 and TRBJ2-1; TCRdb's assignment of TRBD2 cannot be checked, as there is no DNA. Germline V CDR1 and CDR2: MNHEY, SVGAGI. The CDR3 runs to 15 residues. This chain's CDR3 is CASSYNGLSYNEQFF.

The chain joins TRBV4-1 to TRBJ2-7; TCRdb's assignment of TRBD1 cannot be checked, as there is no DNA. CDR1 is MGHRA and CDR2 is YSYEKL in the germline V gene. This CDR3 has 16 residues. The chain's CDR3 is CASSQSAGTEYYEQYF.

This chain joins TRBV28 and TRBJ2-5; there is no DNA to check the TCRdb D call of TRBD2. The germline V gene has CDR1 MDHEN and CDR2 SYDVKM. This CDR3 is built from 14 residues. The CDR3 loop is CASSPWAGGETQYF.

The rearrangement links TRBV6-2 or TRBV6-3 to TRBJ2-4; TCRdb names TRBD1, which stays unverified in the absence of DNA. The CDR3 totals 15 residues. In germline, CDR1 is MNHEY, CDR2 SVGEGT. This CDR3 reads CASSIGTGEENIQYF.

This CDR3 is CASGTINSPLHF. The chain has TRBV7-9 and TRBJ1-6. Germline CDR1 and CDR2: SEHNR and FQNEAQ (reference sequence). The CDR3 loop spans 12 amino acids.

The chain carries TRBV5-1 and TRBJ2-3; the TCRdb D gene call, TRBD2, has no DNA to confirm it. Germline V gene sequence: CDR1 SGHRS, CDR2 YFSETQ. The CDR3 covers 18 residues. The CDR3: CASSLDWRGGGSTDTQYF.

The V gene is TRBV15, the J gene TRBJ2-7; TCRdb returns TRBD1, unconfirmable since there is no DNA. This CDR3 is 14 amino acids long. Germline V gene lookup returns CDR1 LNHNV and CDR2 YYDKDF (reference sequence). This chain's CDR3 is CATSRAQGQYEQYF.

The chain combines TRBV7-8 with TRBJ1-5. CDR1 and CDR2 from the germline V gene are SGHVS and FQNEAQ. The CDR3 totals 14 residues. Here the CDR3 reads CASSSGAGGEPQHF.

This chain uses TRBV5-1 with TRBJ2-3. This CDR3 has 14 residues. Germline V gene lookup returns CDR1 SGHRS and CDR2 YFSETQ. CDR3 sequence: CASSLWGSGDTQYF.

This chain connects TRBV3-1 to TRBJ2-2; TCRdb's D call, TRBD1, is unchecked because there is no DNA. The CDR3 extends over 14 amino acids. The germline V gene encodes CDR1 LGHDT and CDR2 YNNKEL (reference sequence). CDR3 sequence: CASSQELPGGELFF. Full variable domain (outside the CDR3, taken from reference TRBV3-1 and TRBJ2-2): DTAVSQTPKYLVTQMGNDKSIKCEQNLGHDTMYWYKQDSKKFLKIMFSYNNKELIINETVPNRFSPKSPDKAHLNLHINSLELGDSAVYFCASSQELPGGELFFGEGSRLTVL.

The chain recombines TRBV7-9 with TRBJ1-1; TCRdb's D gene call, TRBD1, goes unchecked for lack of DNA. Looked up from germline, CDR1 is SEHNR and CDR2 is FQNEAQ (reference sequence). This CDR3 is built from 12 residues. The CDR3 region is CASSLPGTEAFF.

The V gene is TRBV20-1, the J gene TRBJ2-3; lacking DNA, the TRBD1 call made by TCRdb goes unchecked. Germline lookup yields CDR1 DFQATT and CDR2 SNEGSKA (reference sequence). This CDR3 has 14 amino acids. This CDR3 reads CSAPGYSDTDTQYF.

The chain recombines TRBV11-2 with TRBJ1-2; the TCRdb D gene call, TRBD1, has no DNA to confirm it. Germline CDR1 reads SGHAT; CDR2 reads FQNNGV. The CDR3 runs 15 residues. The CDR3 sequence is CASSLGPTGQPGYTF.

The rearrangement joins TRBV7-7 to TRBJ2-7; checking the TCRdb D call of TRBD2 is not possible without DNA. The CDR3 is 14 amino acids. Germline V CDR1 and CDR2: SSHAT, FNYEAQ (reference sequence). CDR3 loop: CASSPETNSYEQYF.

CDR3 sequence: CASNGADYNEQFF. V and J are TRBV6-1 and TRBJ2-1. CDR1 and CDR2 from the germline V gene are MNHNS and SASEGT. The CDR3 is made up of 13 amino acids.

The J gene is TRBJ2-3, the V gene TRBV4-1. In germline, CDR1 is MGHRA, CDR2 YSYEKL. The CDR3 has 17 amino acids. Here the CDR3 reads CASSQDPLPASTDTQYF.

The V call is TRBV7-9, the J call TRBJ2-7; the D call of TRBD1 rests on TCRdb alone, since no DNA is present to check it. Germline values: CDR1 SEHNR, CDR2 FQNEAQ (reference sequence). The CDR3 runs 14 residues. The CDR3 spells CASSSGTGRGEQYF. The full variable domain, its missing parts supplied by reference TRBV7-9 and TRBJ2-7, is DTGVSQNPRHKITKRGQNVTFRCDPISEHNRLYWYRQTLGQGPEFLTYFQNEAQLEKSRLLSDRFSAERPKGSFSTLEIQRTEQGDSAMYLCASSSGTGRGEQYFGPGTRLTVT.